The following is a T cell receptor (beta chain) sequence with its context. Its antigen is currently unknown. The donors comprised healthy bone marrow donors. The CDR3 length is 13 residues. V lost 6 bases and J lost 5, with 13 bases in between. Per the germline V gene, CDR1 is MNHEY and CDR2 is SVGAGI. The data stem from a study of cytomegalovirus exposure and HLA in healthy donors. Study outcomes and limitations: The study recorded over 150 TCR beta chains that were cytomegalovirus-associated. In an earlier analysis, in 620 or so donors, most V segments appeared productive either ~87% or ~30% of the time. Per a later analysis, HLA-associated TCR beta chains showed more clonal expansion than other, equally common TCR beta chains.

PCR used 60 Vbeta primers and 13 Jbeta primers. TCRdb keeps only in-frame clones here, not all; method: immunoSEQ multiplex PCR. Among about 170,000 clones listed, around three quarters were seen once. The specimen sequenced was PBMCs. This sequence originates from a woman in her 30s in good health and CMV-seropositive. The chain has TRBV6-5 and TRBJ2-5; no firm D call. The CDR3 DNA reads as TGTGCCAGCAGACTGCGTAAACGGGAGACCCAGTACTTC. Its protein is CASRLRKRETQYF.